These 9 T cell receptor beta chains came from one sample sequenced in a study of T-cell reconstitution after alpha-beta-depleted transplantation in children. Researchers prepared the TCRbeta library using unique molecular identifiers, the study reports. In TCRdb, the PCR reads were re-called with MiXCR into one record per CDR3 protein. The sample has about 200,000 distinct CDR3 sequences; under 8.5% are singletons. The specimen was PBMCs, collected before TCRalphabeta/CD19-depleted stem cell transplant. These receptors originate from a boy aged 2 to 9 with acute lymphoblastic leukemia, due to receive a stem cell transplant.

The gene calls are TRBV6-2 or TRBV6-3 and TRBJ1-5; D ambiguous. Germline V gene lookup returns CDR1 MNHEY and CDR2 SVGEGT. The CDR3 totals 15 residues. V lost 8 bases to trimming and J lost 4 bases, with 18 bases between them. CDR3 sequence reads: CASRPMEGTNQPQHF. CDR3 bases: TGTGCCAGCCGACCGATGGAGGGAACAAATCAGCCCCAGCATTTT.

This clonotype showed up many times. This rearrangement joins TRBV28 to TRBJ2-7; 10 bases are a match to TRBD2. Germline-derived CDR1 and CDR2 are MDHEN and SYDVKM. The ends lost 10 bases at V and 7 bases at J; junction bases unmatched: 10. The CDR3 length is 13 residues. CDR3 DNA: TGTGCCACTATTAAAGCGGGAGGGCGGGAGCAGTACTTC. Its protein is CATIKAGGREQYF.

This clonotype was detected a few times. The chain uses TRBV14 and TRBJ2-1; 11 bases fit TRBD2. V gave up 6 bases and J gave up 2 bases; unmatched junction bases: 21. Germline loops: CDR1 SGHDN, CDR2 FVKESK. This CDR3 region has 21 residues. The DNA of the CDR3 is TGTGCCAGCAGTAGAAACCCCACTAGCGGGAGTTTCCGTTGGACCTACAATGAGCAGTTCTTC. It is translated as CASSRNPTSGSFRWTYNEQFF.

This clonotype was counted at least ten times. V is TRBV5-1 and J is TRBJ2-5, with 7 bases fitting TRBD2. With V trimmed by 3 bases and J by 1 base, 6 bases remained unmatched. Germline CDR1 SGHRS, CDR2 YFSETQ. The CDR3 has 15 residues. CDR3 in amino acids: CASSSAWGGQETQYF. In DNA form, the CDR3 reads TGCGCCAGCAGCTCCGCGTGGGGGGGCCAAGAGACCCAGTACTTC.

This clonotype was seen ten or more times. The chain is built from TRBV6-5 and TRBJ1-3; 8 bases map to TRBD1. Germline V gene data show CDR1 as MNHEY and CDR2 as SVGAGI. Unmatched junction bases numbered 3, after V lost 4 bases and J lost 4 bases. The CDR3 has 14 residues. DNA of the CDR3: TGTGCCAGCAGTTGGACAGGGAACGGAAACACCATATATTTT. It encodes CASSWTGNGNTIYF.

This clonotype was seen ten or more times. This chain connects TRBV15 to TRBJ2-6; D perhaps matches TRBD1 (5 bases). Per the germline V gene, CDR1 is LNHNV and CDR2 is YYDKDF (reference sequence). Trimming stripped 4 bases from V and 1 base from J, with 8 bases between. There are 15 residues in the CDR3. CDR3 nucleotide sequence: TGTGCCACCAGCACATCAGGGTCTGGGGCCAACGTCCTGACTTTC. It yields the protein CATSTSGSGANVLTF.

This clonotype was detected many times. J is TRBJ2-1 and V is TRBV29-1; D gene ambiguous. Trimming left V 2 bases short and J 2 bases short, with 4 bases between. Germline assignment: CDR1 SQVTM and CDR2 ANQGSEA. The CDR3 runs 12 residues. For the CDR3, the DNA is TGCAGCGTTGAATTCACCTACAATGAGCAGTTCTTC. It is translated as CSVEFTYNEQFF.

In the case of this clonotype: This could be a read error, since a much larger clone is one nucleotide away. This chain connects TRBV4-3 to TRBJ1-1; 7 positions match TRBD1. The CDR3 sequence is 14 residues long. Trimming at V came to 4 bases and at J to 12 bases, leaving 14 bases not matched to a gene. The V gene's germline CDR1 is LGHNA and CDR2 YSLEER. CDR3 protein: CASSLDIQGMMPFF. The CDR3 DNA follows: TGCGCCAGCAGCCTAGATATACAGGGGATGATGCCTTTCTTT.

The CDR3, as DNA: TGTGCCAGCCCGGACAGTAATTCACCCCTCCACTTT. This codes for CASPDSNSPLHF. The chain employs TRBV7-2 and TRBJ1-6; D may be TRBD1 (6 bases). V was pared by 8 bases and J by 6 bases, with 8 bases between. The CDR3 spans 12 residues. CDR1 and CDR2 (germline): SGHTA, FQGNSA.